This record concerns one T cell receptor (beta chain) sequence. TCRdb fed the RT-PCR reads into MiXCR, producing one record per CDR3 protein. Here the sample spans more than 600,000 distinct CDR3 sequences, approximately 15% being singletons. The germline V gene encodes CDR1 SGHAT and CDR2 FQNNGV. This CDR3 contains 17 residues. V lost 6 bases to trimming and J lost 6 bases; unmatched junction nucleotides: 12. This clonotype was sampled from a female donor in good health, serving as a healthy control. The source material was memory CD4+ T cells from blood. The J gene is TRBJ2-2, the V gene TRBV11-2; 11 positions match TRBD2. The CDR3 loop is CASRTPWLAGGAGELFF. The CDR3 nucleotides are TGTGCCAGCAGGACCCCCTGGCTAGCGGGAGGAGCCGGGGAGCTGTTTTTT.